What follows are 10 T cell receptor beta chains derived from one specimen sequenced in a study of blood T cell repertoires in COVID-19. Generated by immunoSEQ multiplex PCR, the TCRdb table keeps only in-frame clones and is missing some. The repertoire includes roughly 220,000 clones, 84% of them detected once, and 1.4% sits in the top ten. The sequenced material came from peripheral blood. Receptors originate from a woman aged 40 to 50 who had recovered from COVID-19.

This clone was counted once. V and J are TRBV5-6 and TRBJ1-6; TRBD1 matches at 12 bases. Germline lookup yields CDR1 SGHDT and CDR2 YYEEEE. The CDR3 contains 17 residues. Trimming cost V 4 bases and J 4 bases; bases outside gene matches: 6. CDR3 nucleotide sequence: TGTGCCAGCAGCCGGGACAGGGGGCGTCGGTATAATTCACCCCTCCACTTT. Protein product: CASSRDRGRRYNSPLHF. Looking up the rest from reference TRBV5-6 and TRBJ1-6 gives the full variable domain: DAGVTQSPTHLIKTRGQQVTLRCSPKSGHDTVSWYQQALGQGPQFIFQYYEEEERQRGNFPDRFSGHQFPNYSSELNVNALLLGDSALYLCASSRDRGRRYNSPLHFGNGTRLTVT.

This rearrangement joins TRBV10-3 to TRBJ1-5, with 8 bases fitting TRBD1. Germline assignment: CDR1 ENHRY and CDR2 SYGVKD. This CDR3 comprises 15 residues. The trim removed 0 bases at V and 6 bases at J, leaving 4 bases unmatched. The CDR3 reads CAISESAGGIQPQHF. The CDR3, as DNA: TGTGCCATCAGTGAGTCGGCAGGGGGCATTCAGCCCCAGCATTTT.

The CDR3 sequence is CASSLEGTGSPLHF. CDR3 sequence (DNA): TGCGCCAGCAGCTTGGAGGGGACTGGATCACCCCTCCACTTT. V is TRBV5-1 and J is TRBJ1-6; D may be TRBD1 (5 bases). Germline V gene data show CDR1 as SGHRS and CDR2 as YFSETQ. The CDR3 consists of 14 residues. Trimming stripped 0 bases from V and 10 bases from J, with 11 bases between. Drawing the rest from reference TRBV5-1 and TRBJ1-6, the complete variable domain is KAGVTQTPRYLIKTRGQQVTLSCSPISGHRSVSWYQQTPGQGLQFLFEYFSETQRNKGNFPGRFSGRQFSNSRSEMNVSTLELGDSALYLCASSLEGTGSPLHFGNGTRLTVT.

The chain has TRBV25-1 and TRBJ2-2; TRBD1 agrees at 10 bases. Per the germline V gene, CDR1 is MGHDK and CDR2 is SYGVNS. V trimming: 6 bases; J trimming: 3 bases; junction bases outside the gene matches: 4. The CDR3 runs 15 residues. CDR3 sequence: CASRRQGADTGELFF. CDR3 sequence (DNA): TGTGCCAGCAGGCGACAGGGGGCGGACACCGGGGAGCTGTTTTTT.

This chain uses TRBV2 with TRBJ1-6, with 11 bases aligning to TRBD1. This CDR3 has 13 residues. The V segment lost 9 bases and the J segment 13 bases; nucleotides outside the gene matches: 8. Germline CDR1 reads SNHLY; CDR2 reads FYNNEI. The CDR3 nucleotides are TGTGCCAGTCTTTCCCGGGACAGGGGGCCCCTCCACTTT. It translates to CASLSRDRGPLHF.

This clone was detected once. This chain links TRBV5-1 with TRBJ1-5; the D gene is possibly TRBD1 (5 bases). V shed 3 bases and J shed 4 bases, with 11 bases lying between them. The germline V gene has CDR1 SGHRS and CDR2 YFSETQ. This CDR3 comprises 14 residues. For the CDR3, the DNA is TGCGCCAGCAGCTGGGGGGAGGGAAATCAGCCCCAGCATTTT. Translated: CASSWGEGNQPQHF.

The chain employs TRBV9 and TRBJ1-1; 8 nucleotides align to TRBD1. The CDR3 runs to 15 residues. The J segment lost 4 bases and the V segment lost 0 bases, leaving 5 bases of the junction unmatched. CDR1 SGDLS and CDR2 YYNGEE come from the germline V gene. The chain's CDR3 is CASSVVRGLGTEAFF. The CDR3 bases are TGTGCCAGCAGCGTAGTCAGGGGGCTTGGCACTGAAGCTTTCTTT.

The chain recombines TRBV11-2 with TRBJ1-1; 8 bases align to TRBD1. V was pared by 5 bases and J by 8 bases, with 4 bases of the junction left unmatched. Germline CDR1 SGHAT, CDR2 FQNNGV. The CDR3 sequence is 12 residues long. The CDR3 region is CASSVYRGEAFF. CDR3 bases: TGTGCCAGCAGCGTGTACAGGGGGGAAGCTTTCTTT.

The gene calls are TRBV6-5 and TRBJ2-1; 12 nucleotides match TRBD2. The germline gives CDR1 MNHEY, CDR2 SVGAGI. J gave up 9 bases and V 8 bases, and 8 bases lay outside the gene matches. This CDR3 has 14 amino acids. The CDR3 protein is CASQSSGGAREQFF. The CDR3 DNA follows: TGTGCCAGCCAATCTAGCGGGGGGGCCCGTGAGCAGTTCTTC.

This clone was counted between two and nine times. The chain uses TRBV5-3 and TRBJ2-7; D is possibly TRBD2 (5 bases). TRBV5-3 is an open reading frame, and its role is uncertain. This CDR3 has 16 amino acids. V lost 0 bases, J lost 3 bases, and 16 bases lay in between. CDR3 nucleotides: TGTGCCAGAAGCTTGGACGGGGTGGAGATCGTCTACGAGCAGTACTTC. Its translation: CARSLDGVEIVYEQYF.